Reported below is one TCR beta chain. Germline V gene lookup returns CDR1 MNHEY and CDR2 SVGAGI. The CDR3 totals 13 residues. The V end lost 2 bases, the J end lost 6 bases, and 10 bases lay between the germline ends. The source of the sample is a study of blood T cell repertoires in COVID-19. Background on the study: In each case, the material was cDNA or gDNA derived from T cells, B-cell-depleted T cells, or PBMCs.

Seattle patient enrollment occurred during active infection, with longitudinal follow-up thereafter. The data were produced by immunoSEQ multiplex PCR, yet TCRdb's version contains in-frame clones alone and is incomplete. The table has tens of thousands of clones, roughly 84% seen once. The sample was peripheral blood. The chain uses TRBV6-5 and TRBJ1-2, with unresolved D. The origin of this receptor is a young man with COVID-19, enrolled during active disease. CDR3 DNA: TGTGCCAGCAGTTACCAATTTACAGATGGCTACACCTTC. Its protein product is CASSYQFTDGYTF.